This note documents a single T cell receptor beta chain sequence. Its antigen is still unknown. Sample-barcoded 5' priming and a J-beta primer mix drove a second PCR of 7 to 11 cycles. The study obtained at least 3 million CDR3-containing paired-end reads from every sample. TCRdb redid the calling of the 5' RACE reads with MiXCR, one entry per CDR3 protein. The repertoire holds 450,000 to 650,000 distinct CDR3 sequences, with less than 25% as singletons. This sample is part of a study of blood T cells in healthy people across ages. Findings and limits, study-wide: Whereas aged donors had fewer naive CD4+ cells, long-lived donors had more of them and higher diversity.

V shed 0 bases and J shed 12 bases, with 22 bases lying between them. Per the germline V gene, CDR1 is KGHDR and CDR2 is SFDVKD. This CDR3 contains 16 residues. This sample was shared with a second study, whose subject was T cells of mothers and their children.

This receptor was obtained from a boy aged 5-17 years in good health. Sequencing was done on a sample of blood. This chain joins TRBV24-1 and TRBJ1-2, with D maybe TRBD1 (6 bases). The CDR3 nucleotides read TGTGCCACCAGTGATTTGGGTGTGACAGGCGTTGACGGCCACACCTTC. This translates into CATSDLGVTGVDGHTF.